One and the same sample provided the 30 T cell receptor beta chains below, sequenced in a study of early T cells in non-severe SARS-CoV-2 infection. A single record per CDR3 protein comes from TCRdb applying MiXCR to the 5' RACE reads. The sample holds fewer than 130,000 distinct CDR3 sequences, 10% to 15% seen once. The material sequenced was whole blood, taken at baseline. The source of these receptors is an adult who was a healthcare worker with PCR-confirmed SARS-CoV-2 infection or an uninfected control (not recorded which).

The chain is built from TRBV27 and TRBJ2-2; perhaps TRBD1 as D (5 bases). Germline V CDR1 and CDR2: MNHEY, SMNVEV (reference sequence). The V and J ends lost 2 bases and 7 bases respectively, with 11 bases between them. The CDR3 contains 14 residues. The CDR3 loop is CASSLAGANGELFF. CDR3 sequence (DNA): TGTGCCAGCAGTTTAGCTGGGGCGAACGGGGAGCTGTTTTTT.

This sequence joins TRBV6-5 and TRBJ2-1; D possibly corresponds to TRBD1 (5 bases). The CDR3 totals 14 residues. CDR1 is MNHEY and CDR2 is SVGAGI in the germline V gene. The ends were cut back, 3 bases at V and 7 bases at J, with 13 bases in the middle. The CDR3 DNA follows: TGTGCCAGCAGTTATCTGAGGACATCGAATGAGCAGTTCTTC. Translation gives CASSYLRTSNEQFF.

This clonotype came up a few times. V gene TRBV5-1 combines with J gene TRBJ1-4; maybe TRBD1 (5 bases). The CDR3 sequence is 13 residues long. CDR1 is SGHRS and CDR2 is YFSETQ in the germline V gene. The V end lost 4 bases, the J end lost 8 bases, and 12 bases lay between the germline ends. As DNA, the CDR3 is TGCGCCAGCAGCCCGGGACCAAGGGAAAAACTGTTTTTT. This gives the protein CASSPGPREKLFF.

This clonotype was observed a handful of times. The chain has TRBV7-2 and TRBJ1-5; perhaps TRBD1 as D (6 bases). Trimming shortened V by 4 bases and J by 3 bases, and 10 bases separated the two germline ends. Germline V gene data show CDR1 as SGHTA and CDR2 as FQGNSA. The CDR3 is 14 amino acids. The chain's CDR3 is CASSSTGNNQPQHF. In DNA form, the CDR3 reads TGTGCCAGCAGCTCTACAGGGAACAATCAGCCCCAGCATTTT. Looking up the rest from reference TRBV7-2 and TRBJ1-5 gives the full variable domain: GAGVSQSPSNKVTEKGKDVELRCDPISGHTALYWYRQSLGQGLEFLIYFQGNSAPDKSGLPSDRFSAERTGGSVSTLTIQRTQQEDSAVYLCASSSTGNNQPQHFGDGTRLSIL.

This clonotype was found a few times. This rearrangement joins TRBV27 to TRBJ1-6, with TRBD1 matching 9 bases. The germline gives CDR1 MNHEY, CDR2 SMNVEV (reference sequence). The CDR3 is made up of 14 amino acids. V was pared by 0 bases and J by 13 bases, with 4 bases of the junction left unmatched. The CDR3 bases are TGTGCCAGCAGTTTATCCGGGACAGGGATTCCCCTCCACTTT. Translation gives CASSLSGTGIPLHF.

The V call is TRBV20-1, the J call TRBJ1-1; weak D call: TRBD1 (5 bases). Germline loops: CDR1 DFQATT, CDR2 SNEGSKA (reference sequence). V was pared by 5 bases and J by 6 bases, with 16 bases between. This CDR3 contains 13 residues. CDR3 in amino acids: CSAYSETAAEAFF. The CDR3, as DNA: TGCAGTGCTTACTCCGAGACAGCAGCTGAAGCTTTCTTT.

The chain recombines TRBV3-1 with TRBJ1-4; unclear D gene. The V gene lost 2 bases and the J gene lost 5 bases, with 18 bases spanning the gap. Germline V CDR1 and CDR2: LGHDT, YNNKEL (reference sequence). The CDR3 has 17 amino acids. For the CDR3, the DNA is TGTGCCAGCAGCCAATCCCGTCGGGTCCTACAAAATGAAAAACTGTTTTTT. Residues: CASSQSRRVLQNEKLFF.

There are many counts of this clonotype. The genes are TRBV2 and TRBJ2-5, with D perhaps TRBD1 (5 bases). The germline gives CDR1 SNHLY, CDR2 FYNNEI. V was trimmed by 2 bases and J by 0 bases, leaving 10 bases between them. The length of the CDR3 is 15 residues. The CDR3, as DNA: TGTGCCAGCAGTGAACCCACAGGCAACCAAGAGACCCAGTACTTC. This encodes CASSEPTGNQETQYF.

This clonotype was recorded once. The CDR3 reads CSAFSGGINNEQFF. CDR3 nucleotide sequence: TGCAGTGCTTTTAGCGGGGGGATTAACAATGAGCAGTTCTTC. J is TRBJ2-1 and V is TRBV20-1, with 10 nucleotides matching TRBD2. This CDR3 is 14 amino acids long. V was pared by 5 bases and J by 5 bases, with 6 bases of the junction left unmatched. The germline gives CDR1 DFQATT, CDR2 SNEGSKA (reference sequence).

The gene calls are TRBV29-1 and TRBJ2-2; D possibly matches TRBD1 or TRBD2 (5 bases each). From germline, CDR1 is SQVTM and CDR2 ANQGSEA. V shed 2 bases and J shed 1 base, with 8 bases lying between them. The CDR3 contains 14 residues. The CDR3 here is CSVESGRNTGELFF. CDR3 nucleotides: TGCAGCGTTGAATCGGGGCGGAACACCGGGGAGCTGTTTTTT.

This clonotype has more than one count but fewer than ten. V usage is TRBV11-2 and J usage is TRBJ1-1; D may be TRBD1 (6 bases). Germline loops: CDR1 SGHAT, CDR2 FQNNGV. V was clipped by 6 bases and J by 4 bases, with 9 bases between them. CDR3 size: 12 residues. CDR3 amino acids: CASRWGATEAFF. The CDR3 DNA follows: TGTGCCAGCAGATGGGGGGCCACTGAAGCTTTCTTT.

V is TRBV2 and J is TRBJ2-3, with D perhaps TRBD1 (6 bases). The CDR3 contains 14 residues. Per germline, CDR1 SNHLY and CDR2 FYNNEI. V lost 3 bases and J 4 bases, leaving 11 bases between the germline ends. CDR3 DNA sequence: TGTGCCAGCAGTGAGAGGCAGGGGTCAGATACGCAGTATTTT. Translated: CASSERQGSDTQYF.

The chain recombines TRBV5-1 with TRBJ1-5; 7 nucleotides align to TRBD1. The CDR3 is 15 amino acids. V was pared by 2 bases and J by 3 bases, with 5 bases of the junction left unmatched. The germline gives CDR1 SGHRS, CDR2 YFSETQ. CDR3 protein: CASSLEGGINQPQHF. DNA for the CDR3: TGCGCCAGCAGCTTAGAAGGGGGCATCAATCAGCCCCAGCATTTT.

This clonotype was seen only a few times. The chain uses TRBV27 and TRBJ2-1; TRBD2 agrees at 13 bases. J was trimmed by 5 bases and V by 9 bases; bases with no gene match: 13. This CDR3 comprises 17 residues. From germline, CDR1 is MNHEY and CDR2 SMNVEV (reference sequence). CDR3 protein: CARTSGGRVVGNNEQFF. The CDR3 DNA sequence: TGTGCCAGGACTAGCGGGGGGCGGGTAGTTGGAAACAATGAGCAGTTCTTC.

This clonotype was seen just once. This chain joins TRBV9 and TRBJ2-2; the D is unclear. The CDR3 runs to 16 residues. The germline V gene encodes CDR1 SGDLS and CDR2 YYNGEE. V was clipped by 0 bases and J by 7 bases, with 16 bases between them. The CDR3 sequence: CASSVVRSGYLGELFF. CDR3 DNA: TGTGCCAGCAGCGTAGTGCGCAGTGGCTACCTCGGGGAGCTGTTTTTT.

This clonotype was found a few times. The chain links TRBV29-1 to TRBJ2-3; D is unresolved. With 0 bases removed from V and 2 bases from J, the gap between germline ends came to 9 bases. The CDR3 spans 14 residues. Germline V CDR1 and CDR2: SQVTM, ANQGSEA. The DNA of the CDR3 is TGCAGCGTTGAAGAAGGAACAAACACAGATACGCAGTATTTT. Its protein is CSVEEGTNTDTQYF.

The chain is built from TRBV7-9 and TRBJ2-1, with 11 bases matching TRBD2. The CDR3 is 14 amino acids. V lost 4 bases and J lost 7; bases outside the gene matches: 3. Per germline, CDR1 SEHNR and CDR2 FQNEAQ (reference sequence). As DNA, the CDR3 is TGTGCCAGCAGCTCAGGGACTAGCGGAAATGAGCAGTTCTTC. Translating it yields CASSSGTSGNEQFF.

This clonotype has just a few counts. The chain couples TRBV25-1 to TRBJ2-7; D unresolved. CDR3 size: 15 residues. CDR1 is MGHDK, CDR2 SYGVNS, per germline. Trimming removed 3 bases from V and 0 bases from J, with 12 bases in between. The CDR3 region has the DNA TGTGCCAGCAGTGACGTGGCAGGCCGCTCCTACGAGCAGTACTTC. It is translated as CASSDVAGRSYEQYF.

This chain joins TRBV20-1 and TRBJ1-2; 8 bases align to TRBD1. The CDR3 is 15 residues long. J was trimmed by 1 base and V by 6 bases; bases with no gene match: 10. From germline, CDR1 is DFQATT and CDR2 SNEGSKA (reference sequence). The CDR3 protein is CSAALRTGNNYGYTF. In DNA, the CDR3 is TGCAGTGCCGCGCTACGGACAGGGAATAACTATGGCTACACCTTC.

This clonotype was observed a handful of times. This chain joins TRBV5-1 and TRBJ2-7; tentative D call: TRBD1 (6 bases). Trimming removed 2 bases from V and 6 bases from J, with 21 bases in between. Germline loops: CDR1 SGHRS, CDR2 YFSETQ. The CDR3 loop spans 16 amino acids. In DNA, the CDR3 is TGCGCCAGCAGCTTTCTTCCTAATTCACAGGGAAGCGAGCAGTACTTC. It is translated as CASSFLPNSQGSEQYF.

Details on this clonotype: No conserved phenylalanine or tryptophan is present at the end of the CDR3, so a read error is the likely explanation. The chain has TRBV7-2 and TRBJ1-5; D is undetermined. Trimming left V 3 bases short and J 0 bases short, with 9 bases between. CDR1 and CDR2 (germline): SGHTA, FQGNSA. The CDR3 loop spans 15 amino acids. CDR3 nucleotides: TGTGCCAGCAGCTTCTCAGAGTATAGCAATCAGCCCCAGCATTTA. As protein: CASSFSEYSNQPQHL.

The chain combines TRBV2 with TRBJ1-1; D is unclear. Trimming pared 1 base from V and 4 bases from J, leaving 13 bases between. The CDR3 totals 15 residues. CDR1 and CDR2 from the germline V gene are SNHLY and FYNNEI. The CDR3 is CASSEEVGGGTEAFF. The CDR3 bases are TGTGCCAGCAGTGAAGAGGTCGGTGGCGGCACTGAAGCTTTCTTT.

This clonotype was detected a few times. The chain recombines TRBV15 with TRBJ2-5, with a weak D call TRBD1 (6 bases). The germline V gene has CDR1 LNHNV and CDR2 YYDKDF (reference sequence). V lost 0 bases and J lost 8, with 13 bases in between. This CDR3 has 14 residues. CDR3 region: CATSRDRAGETQYF. CDR3 bases: TGTGCCACCAGCAGAGATCGGGCAGGGGAAACCCAGTACTTC.

Ten or more counts support this clonotype. The chain couples TRBV7-9 to TRBJ2-3; 9 nucleotides line up with TRBD2. The CDR3 extends over 18 amino acids. In germline, CDR1 is SEHNR, CDR2 FQNEAQ (reference sequence). Trimming cost V 5 bases and J 3 bases; bases outside gene matches: 15. The DNA for the CDR3 is TGTGCCAGCAGCAGTAGGGCGGATAGCGGGGGAAGAACAGATACGCAGTATTTT. Amino acids: CASSSRADSGGRTDTQYF. The full variable domain, completed using reference TRBV7-9 and TRBJ2-3, is DTGVSQNPRHKITKRGQNVTFRCDPISEHNRLYWYRQTLGQGPEFLTYFQNEAQLEKSRLLSDRFSAERPKGSFSTLEIQRTEQGDSAMYLCASSSRADSGGRTDTQYFGPGTRLTVL.

This clonotype was counted ten times or more. The V gene is TRBV27, the J gene TRBJ2-7; 9 nucleotides match TRBD2. The CDR3 has 15 residues. The ends lost 5 bases at V and 0 bases at J; junction bases unmatched: 5. Germline V CDR1 and CDR2: MNHEY, SMNVEV (reference sequence). CDR3 protein: CASSVKREVSYEQYF. For the CDR3, the DNA is TGTGCCAGCAGTGTCAAGCGGGAGGTCTCCTACGAGCAGTACTTC.

This clonotype was detected a few times. The chain employs TRBV5-1 and TRBJ2-2, with 10 bases matching TRBD1. The germline V gene encodes CDR1 SGHRS and CDR2 YFSETQ. The ends lost 3 bases at V and 5 bases at J; junction bases unmatched: 1. The CDR3 length is 14 residues. DNA of the CDR3: TGCGCCAGCAGCTGGGGACAGGGGACCGGGGAGCTGTTTTTT. Its protein is CASSWGQGTGELFF.

The CDR3 DNA reads TGTGCCAGCAGCCTCCGGGACAGGGCCTACGAGCAGTACTTC. Its translation is CASSLRDRAYEQYF. The chain is built from TRBV4-2 and TRBJ2-7; TRBD1 agrees at 9 bases. After removal of 4 bases from V and 2 bases from J, the junction contained 3 bases not matched to a gene. The germline CDR1 and CDR2 sequences are LGHNA and YNFKEQ. This CDR3 is 14 amino acids long.

This chain connects TRBV9 to TRBJ1-1; possible D gene TRBD1, 6 bases. The CDR3 covers 14 residues. Trimming took 0 bases from V and 5 from J, leaving 11 bases between them. Germline V gene sequence: CDR1 SGDLS, CDR2 YYNGEE. For the CDR3, the DNA is TGTGCCAGCAGCGTAGCTGGGCAGGGGACTGAAGCTTTCTTT. This encodes CASSVAGQGTEAFF.

At least ten counts were recorded for this clonotype. The chain is built from TRBV27 and TRBJ2-1; 7 nucleotides match TRBD2. The CDR3 runs to 14 residues. Per germline, CDR1 MNHEY and CDR2 SMNVEV (reference sequence). V dropped 4 bases and J dropped 8; count of bases not matched to a gene: 8. DNA for the CDR3: TGTGCCAGCAGTTCATGGACTAGGGTTGATGAGCAGTTCTTC. Amino acids: CASSSWTRVDEQFF.

The V call is TRBV18, the J call TRBJ1-2; 9 nucleotides match TRBD1. CDR1 and CDR2 (germline): KGHSH, LQKENI. The CDR3 is 16 amino acids. The junction had 5 bases not matched to a gene; V was cut back by 3 bases and J by 0 bases. CDR3 region: CASSPGQGGTNYGYTF. For the CDR3, the DNA is TGTGCCAGCTCACCGGGACAGGGAGGGACTAACTATGGCTACACCTTC. The full variable domain, its missing parts supplied by reference TRBV18 and TRBJ1-2, is NAGVMQNPRHLVRRRGQEARLRCSPMKGHSHVYWYRQLPEEGLKFMVYLQKENIIDESGMPKERFSAEFPKEGPSILRIQQVVRGDSAAYFCASSPGQGGTNYGYTFGSGTRLTVV.